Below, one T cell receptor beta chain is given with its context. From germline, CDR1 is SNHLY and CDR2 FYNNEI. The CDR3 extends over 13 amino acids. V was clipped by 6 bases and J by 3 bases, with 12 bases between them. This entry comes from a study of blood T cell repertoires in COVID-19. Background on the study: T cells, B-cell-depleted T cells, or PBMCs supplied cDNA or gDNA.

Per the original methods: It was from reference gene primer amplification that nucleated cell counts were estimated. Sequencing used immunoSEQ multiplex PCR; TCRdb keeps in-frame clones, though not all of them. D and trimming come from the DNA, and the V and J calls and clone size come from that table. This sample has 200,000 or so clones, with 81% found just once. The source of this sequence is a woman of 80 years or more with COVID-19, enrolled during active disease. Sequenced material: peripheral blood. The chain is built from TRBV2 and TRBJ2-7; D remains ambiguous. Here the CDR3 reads CASSAVANYEQYF. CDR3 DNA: TGTGCCAGCAGCGCCGTGGCCAACTACGAGCAGTACTTC.